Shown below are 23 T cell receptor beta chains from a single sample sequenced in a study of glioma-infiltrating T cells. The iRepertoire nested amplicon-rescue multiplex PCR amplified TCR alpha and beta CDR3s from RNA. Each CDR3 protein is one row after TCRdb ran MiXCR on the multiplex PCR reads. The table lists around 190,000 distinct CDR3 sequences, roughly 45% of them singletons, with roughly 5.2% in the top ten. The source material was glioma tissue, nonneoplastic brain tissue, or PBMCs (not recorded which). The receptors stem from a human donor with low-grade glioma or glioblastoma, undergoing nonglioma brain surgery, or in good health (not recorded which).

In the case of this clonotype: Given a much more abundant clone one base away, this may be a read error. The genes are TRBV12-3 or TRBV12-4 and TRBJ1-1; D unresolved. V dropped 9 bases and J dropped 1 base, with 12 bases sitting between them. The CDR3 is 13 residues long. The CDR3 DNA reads TGTGCCAGGAGTCGACCGGCGAACACTGAAGCTTTCTTT. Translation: CARSRPANTEAFF.

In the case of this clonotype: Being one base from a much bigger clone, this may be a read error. The chain's CDR3 is CASSYRTSAPYEQYF. The CDR3 bases are TGTGCCAGCAGCTACCGGACTAGCGCACCCTACGAGCAGTACTTC. The chain uses TRBV7-2 and TRBJ2-7; the match to TRBD2 covers 9 bases. The CDR3 loop spans 15 amino acids. Germline V gene sequence: CDR1 SGHTA, CDR2 FQGNSA. J was trimmed by 2 bases and V by 4 bases; bases with no gene match: 6.

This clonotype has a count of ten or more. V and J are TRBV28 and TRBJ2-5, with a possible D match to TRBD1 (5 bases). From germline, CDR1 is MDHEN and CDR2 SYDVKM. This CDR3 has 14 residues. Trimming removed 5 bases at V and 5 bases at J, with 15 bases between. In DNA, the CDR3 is TGTGCCAGCAGTCGGCCTCAGGGATGGGAGACCCAGTACTTC. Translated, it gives CASSRPQGWETQYF.

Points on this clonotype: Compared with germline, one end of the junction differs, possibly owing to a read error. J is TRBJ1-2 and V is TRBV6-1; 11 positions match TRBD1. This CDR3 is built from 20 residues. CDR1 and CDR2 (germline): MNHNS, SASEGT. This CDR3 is CASSDSGQGANFRPNYGYTF. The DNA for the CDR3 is TGCGCCAGCAGTGATTCAGGACAGGGGGCAAACTTCCGACCTAACTATGGCTACACCTTC.

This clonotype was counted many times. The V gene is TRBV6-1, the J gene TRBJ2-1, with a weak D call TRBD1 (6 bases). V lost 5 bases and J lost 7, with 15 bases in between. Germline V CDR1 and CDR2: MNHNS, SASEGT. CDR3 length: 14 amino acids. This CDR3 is CASSPQTGLNEQFF. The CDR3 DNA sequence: TGTGCCAGCAGTCCCCAGACAGGTCTGAATGAGCAGTTCTTC.

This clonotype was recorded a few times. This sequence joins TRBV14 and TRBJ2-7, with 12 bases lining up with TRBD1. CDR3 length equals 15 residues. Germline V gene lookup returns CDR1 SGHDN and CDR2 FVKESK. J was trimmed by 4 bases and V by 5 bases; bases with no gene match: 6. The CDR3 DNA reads TGTGCCAGCAGCGGGACAGGGGGCCTAAGTTACGAGCAGTACTTC. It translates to CASSGTGGLSYEQYF.

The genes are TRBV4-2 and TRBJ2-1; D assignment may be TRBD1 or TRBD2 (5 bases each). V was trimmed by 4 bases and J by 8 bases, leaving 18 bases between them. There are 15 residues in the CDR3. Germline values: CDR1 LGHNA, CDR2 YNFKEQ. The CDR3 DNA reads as TGTGCCAGCAGCCGAGGGACGAGAAACCTCGATGAGCAGTTCTTC. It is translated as CASSRGTRNLDEQFF.

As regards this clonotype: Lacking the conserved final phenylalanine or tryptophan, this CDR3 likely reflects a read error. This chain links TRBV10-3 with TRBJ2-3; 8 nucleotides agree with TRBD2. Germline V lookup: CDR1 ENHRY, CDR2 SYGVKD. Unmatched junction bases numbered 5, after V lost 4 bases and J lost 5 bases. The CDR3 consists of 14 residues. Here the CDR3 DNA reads TGTGCCATCAGTGGCACTAGCGGTGTAGATACGCAGTATCTT. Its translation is CAISGTSGVDTQYL.

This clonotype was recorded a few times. In nucleotides, the CDR3 is TGTGCCAGCAGTGCCTGGGACAGGAACACCGGGGAGCTGTTTTTT. Amino acid sequence: CASSAWDRNTGELFF. The chain recombines TRBV2 with TRBJ2-2, with 7 positions matching TRBD1. Germline lookup yields CDR1 SNHLY and CDR2 FYNNEI. This CDR3 is 15 amino acids long. Unmatched junction bases numbered 3, after V lost 4 bases and J lost 1 base.

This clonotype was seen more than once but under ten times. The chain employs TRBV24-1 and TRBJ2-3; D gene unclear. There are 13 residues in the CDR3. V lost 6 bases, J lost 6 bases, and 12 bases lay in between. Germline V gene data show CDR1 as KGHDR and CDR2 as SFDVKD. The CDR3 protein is CATSRDGPDTQYF. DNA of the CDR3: TGTGCCACCAGTCGAGATGGACCGGATACGCAGTATTTT.

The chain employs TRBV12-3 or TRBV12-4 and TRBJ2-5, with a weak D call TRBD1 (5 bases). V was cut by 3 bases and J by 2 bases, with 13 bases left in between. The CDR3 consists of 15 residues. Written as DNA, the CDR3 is TGTGCCAGCAGTTTCAAGGGGCTGGAGCAAGAGACCCAGTACTTC. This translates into CASSFKGLEQETQYF.

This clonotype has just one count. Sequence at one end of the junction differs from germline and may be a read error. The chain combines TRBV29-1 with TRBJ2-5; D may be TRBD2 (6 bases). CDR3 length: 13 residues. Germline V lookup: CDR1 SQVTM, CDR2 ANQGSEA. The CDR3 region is CSVEEEPRETKYF. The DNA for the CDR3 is TGCAGCGTTGAGGAGGAGCCACGGGAGACCAAGTACTTC.

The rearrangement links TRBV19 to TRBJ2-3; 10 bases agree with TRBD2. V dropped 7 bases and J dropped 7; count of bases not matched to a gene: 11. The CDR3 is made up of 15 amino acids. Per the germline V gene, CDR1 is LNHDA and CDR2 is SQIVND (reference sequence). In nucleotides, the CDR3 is TGTGCCAGTATATCGGCTAGCGGGAGTAGGTATACGCAGTATTTT. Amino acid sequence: CASISASGSRYTQYF. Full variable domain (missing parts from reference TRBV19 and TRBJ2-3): DGGITQSPKYLFRKEGQNVTLSCEQNLNHDAMYWYRQDPGQGLRLIYYSQIVNDFQKGDIAEGYSVSREKKESFPLTVTSAQKNPTAFYLCASISASGSRYTQYFGPGTRLTVL.

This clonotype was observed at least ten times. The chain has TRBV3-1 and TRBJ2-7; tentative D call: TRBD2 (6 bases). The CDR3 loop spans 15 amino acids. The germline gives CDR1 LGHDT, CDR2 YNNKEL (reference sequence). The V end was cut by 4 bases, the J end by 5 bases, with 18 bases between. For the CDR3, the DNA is TGTGCCAGCAGCCGCACTAGCCTTCAAGTCGACGAGCAGTACTTC. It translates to CASSRTSLQVDEQYF.

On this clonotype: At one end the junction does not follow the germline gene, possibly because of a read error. CDR3 in amino acids: CASSPIGTGYVQYF. Here the CDR3 DNA reads TGCGCCAGCAGCCCCATCGGGACCGGCTACGTGCAGTACTTC. This chain uses TRBV4-1 with TRBJ2-7; either TRBD1 or TRBD2 may supply D (5 bases each). The CDR3 totals 14 residues. CDR1 is MGHRA, CDR2 YSYEKL, per germline.

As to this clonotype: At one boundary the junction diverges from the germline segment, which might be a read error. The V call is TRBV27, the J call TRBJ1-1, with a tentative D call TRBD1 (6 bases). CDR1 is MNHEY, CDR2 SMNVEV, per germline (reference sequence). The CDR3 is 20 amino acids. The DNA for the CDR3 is TGTGCCACCAGTCCTTTACAGGGCATGTCCATTCTCTCATGGTACACTGAAGCTTTCTTT. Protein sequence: CATSPLQGMSILSWYTEAFF.

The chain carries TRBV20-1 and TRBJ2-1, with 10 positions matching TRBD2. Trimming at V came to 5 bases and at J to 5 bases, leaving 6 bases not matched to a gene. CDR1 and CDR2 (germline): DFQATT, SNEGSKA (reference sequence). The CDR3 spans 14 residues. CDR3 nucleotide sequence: TGCAGTGCTGCGACTAGCGGGTCACACAATGAGCAGTTCTTC. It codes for CSAATSGSHNEQFF.

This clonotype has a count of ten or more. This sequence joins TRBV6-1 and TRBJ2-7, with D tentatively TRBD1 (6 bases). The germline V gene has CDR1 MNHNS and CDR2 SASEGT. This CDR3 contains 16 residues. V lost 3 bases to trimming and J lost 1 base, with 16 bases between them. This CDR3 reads CASSDSRRTVSYEQYF. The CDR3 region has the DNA TGTGCCAGCAGTGATAGCAGGCGGACAGTATCCTACGAGCAGTACTTC.

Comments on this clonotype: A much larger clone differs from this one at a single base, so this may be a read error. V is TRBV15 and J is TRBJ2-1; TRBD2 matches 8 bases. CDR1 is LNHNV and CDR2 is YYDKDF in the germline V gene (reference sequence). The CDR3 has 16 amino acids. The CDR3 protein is CATRREAGDALSEQFF. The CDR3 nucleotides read TGTGCCACCAGAAGAGAAGCGGGAGACGCTTTAAGTGAGCAGTTCTTC.

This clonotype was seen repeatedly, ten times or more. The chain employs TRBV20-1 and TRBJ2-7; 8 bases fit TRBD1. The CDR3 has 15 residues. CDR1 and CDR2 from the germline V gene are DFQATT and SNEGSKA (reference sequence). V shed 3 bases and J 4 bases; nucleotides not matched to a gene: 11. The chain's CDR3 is CSAREDRVSSYEQYF. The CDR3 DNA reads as TGCAGTGCTAGGGAGGACAGGGTTTCATCATACGAGCAGTACTTC.

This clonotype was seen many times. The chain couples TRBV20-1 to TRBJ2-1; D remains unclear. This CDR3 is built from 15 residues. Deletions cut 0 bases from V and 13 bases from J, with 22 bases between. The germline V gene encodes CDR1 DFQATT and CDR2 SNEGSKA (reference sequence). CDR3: CSARDPRLSPMDQFF. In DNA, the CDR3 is TGCAGTGCTAGAGACCCCCGGTTATCTCCAATGGACCAGTTCTTC.

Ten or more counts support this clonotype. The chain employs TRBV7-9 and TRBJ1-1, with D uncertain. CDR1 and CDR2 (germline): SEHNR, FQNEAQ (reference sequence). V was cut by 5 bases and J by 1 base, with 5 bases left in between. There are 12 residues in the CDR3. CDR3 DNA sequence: TGTGCCAGCAGCGAGGGGAACACTGAAGCTTTCTTT. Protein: CASSEGNTEAFF.

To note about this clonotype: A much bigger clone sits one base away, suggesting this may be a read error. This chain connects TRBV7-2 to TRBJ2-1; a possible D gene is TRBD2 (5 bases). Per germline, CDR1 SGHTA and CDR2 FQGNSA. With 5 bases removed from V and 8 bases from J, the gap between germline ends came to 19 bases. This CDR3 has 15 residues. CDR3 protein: CASSHPGPAGDEQFF. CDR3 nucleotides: TGTGCCAGCAGCCACCCAGGACCCGCCGGGGATGAGCAGTTCTTC.